A selection of T cell receptor beta chains follows, all from one sample in a study of shared clonotypes between healthy human individuals. The repertoire was sequenced with immunoSEQ multiplex PCR; TCRdb's copy has only in-frame clones and lacks some. Among around 1.1 million clones, approximately 80% were seen once, and the ten largest hold 0.89%. Sequencing was performed on memory CD4+ T cells from PBMCs. The receptors were gathered from a man younger than 35 in good health. Some clones in this sample may be carry-over from other donors' samples. The CDR3 runs from the conserved cysteine through the conserved F or W. D genes are given only for firm matches. Clone size is not always given. Where it is, it says once, few, many or a class for expanded clones.

V gene	clone size	D gene	CDR3 length	J gene	CDR3 protein	CDR3 DNA
TRBV4-1	few	.	15	TRBJ1-3	CASSTQGHSGNTIYF	TGCGCCAGCAGCACGCAGGGGCACTCTGGAAACACCATATATTTT
TRBV28	.	.	16	TRBJ1-5	CASSPIFGGGGQPQHF	TGTGCCAGCAGTCCCATCTTCGGGGGAGGGGGTCAGCCCCAGCATTTT
TRBV11-1	.	TRBD1	14	TRBJ1-1	CASSPQGGNTEAFF	TGTGCCAGCAGCCCTCAGGGGGGGAACACTGAAGCTTTCTTT
TRBV11-1	.	.	16	TRBJ2-2	CASSLGVDAHTGELFF	TGTGCCAGCAGCTTAGGCGTCGATGCACACACCGGGGAGCTGTTTTTT
TRBV28	.	TRBD1	18	TRBJ1-2	CASSSSPGQGYLFGGYTF	TGTGCCAGCAGTTCATCTCCGGGACAGGGGTATTTGTTCGGTGGCTACACCTTC
TRBV4-1	few	TRBD2	19	TRBJ2-2	CASSQGGYSGRASTGELFF	TGCGCCAGCAGCCAAGGGGGATATAGCGGGAGGGCCTCCACCGGGGAGCTGTTTTTT
TRBV6-6	.	TRBD2	15	TRBJ2-3	CASSYPGTSGDTQYF	TGTGCCAGCAGTTACCCCGGGACTAGCGGAGATACGCAGTATTTT
TRBV6-6	.	.	13	TRBJ2-1	CASSYLDKTNQFF	TGTGCCAGCAGTTACCTTGACAAAACAAATCAGTTCTTC
TRBV5-1	.	.	13	TRBJ2-5	CASSPDPGGEQYF	TGCGCCAGCAGCCCAGACCCCGGGGGTGAGCAGTACTTC
TRBV14	.	TRBD1	15	TRBJ1-1	CASSQTQGRATEAFF	TGTGCCAGCAGCCAGACACAGGGGAGGGCCACTGAAGCTTTCTTT
TRBV2	many	TRBD2	15	TRBJ2-3	CASSGAGGGTDTQYF	TGTGCCAGCAGCGGAGCGGGAGGGGGCACAGATACGCAGTATTTT
TRBV6-1	once	.	15	TRBJ1-3	CASSESRAGGNTIYF	TGTGCCAGCAGTGAATCAAGAGCAGGGGGAAACACCATATATTTT
TRBV11-3	.	TRBD1	15	TRBJ2-1	CASSPGQGNNNEQFF	TGTGCCAGCAGCCCGGGACAGGGGAATAACAATGAGCAGTTCTTC
TRBV14	few	.	14	TRBJ2-5	CASSRGDFRETQYF	TGTGCCAGCAGCCGGGGGGACTTCAGGGAGACCCAGTACTTC
TRBV5-1	.	.	13	TRBJ2-7	CASSLVVSSEQYF	TGCGCCAGCAGCTTGGTTGTTTCTAGCGAGCAGTACTTC
TRBV7-9	.	.	13	TRBJ2-4	CASSLWEGDIQYF	TGTGCCAGCAGCTTGTGGGAAGGGGACATTCAGTACTTC
TRBV7-3	.	TRBD2	17	TRBJ2-1	CASSQTAGTRFANEQFF	TGTGCCAGCAGCCAGACAGCCGGGACTAGGTTTGCCAATGAGCAGTTCTTC
TRBV6-5	.	.	12	TRBJ2-5	CASSPSWETQYF	TGTGCCAGCAGTCCATCCTGGGAGACCCAGTACTTC
TRBV28	.	.	13	TRBJ1-1	CASTQSLITEAFF	TGTGCCAGCACCCAAAGCCTGATAACTGAAGCTTTCTTT
TRBV9	.	TRBD2	15	TRBJ2-1	CASSPGLAASNEQFF	TGTGCCAGCAGCCCCGGGCTAGCGGCCTCTAATGAGCAGTTCTTC
TRBV19	.	TRBD1	15	TRBJ1-4	CATRDRGSTNEKLFF	TGTGCCACCCGGGACAGGGGATCAACTAATGAAAAACTGTTTTTT
TRBV6-1	.	.	13	TRBJ1-1	CASSESMNTEAFF	TGTGCCAGCAGTGAATCCATGAACACTGAAGCTTTCTTT
TRBV5-4	.	TRBD1	16	TRBJ1-1	CASSLKDRGYLAEAFF	TGTGCCAGCAGCTTGAAGGACAGGGGGTATCTCGCTGAAGCTTTCTTT
TRBV7-2	few	.	14	TRBJ1-5	CASSLGRGSQPQHF	TGTGCCAGCAGCTTAGGAAGGGGGTCTCAGCCCCAGCATTTT
TRBV4-1	.	TRBD1	16	TRBJ2-2	CASSQSGTGLSGELFF	TGCGCCAGCAGCCAATCCGGGACAGGGCTTAGCGGGGAGCTGTTTTTT
TRBV27	.	.	15	TRBJ2-7	CASSPWESSGHEQYF	TGTGCCAGCAGTCCTTGGGAGTCTAGTGGTCACGAGCAGTACTTC
TRBV7-9	.	.	11	TRBJ1-2	CASSSLSGYTF	TGTGCCAGCAGTTCCTTGAGTGGCTACACCTTC
TRBV6-1	.	TRBD1	13	TRBJ2-7	CASRETGTYEQYF	TGTGCCAGCAGAGAGACAGGGACCTACGAGCAGTACTTC
TRBV12-5	few	TRBD1	17	TRBJ1-1	CASGSNRGSASFTEAFF	TGTGCTAGTGGTTCAAACAGGGGATCGGCCTCCTTCACTGAAGCTTTCTTT
TRBV5-1	.	TRBD1	17	TRBJ2-1	CASSFISSGQGAVEQFF	TGCGCCAGCAGCTTTATCTCATCGGGACAGGGGGCGGTTGAGCAGTTCTTC
TRBV7-9	few	.	14	TRBJ1-1	CASSLLAMNTEAFF	TGTGCCAGCAGCCTGTTGGCTATGAACACTGAAGCTTTCTTT
TRBV5-1	.	.	15	TRBJ2-7	CASSPEGVRGDEQYF	TGCGCCAGCAGCCCCGAGGGGGTTAGGGGGGACGAGCAGTACTTC
TRBV5-1	.	.	12	TRBJ2-7	CASSYDSYEQYF	TGCGCCAGCAGCTATGACTCTTACGAGCAGTACTTC
TRBV28	.	.	11	TRBJ2-3	CASSFWNTQYF	TGTGCCAGCAGTTTCTGGAATACGCAGTATTTT
TRBV28	once	.	12	TRBJ1-2	CASRLGPYGYTF	TGTGCCAGCAGGTTGGGCCCCTATGGCTACACCTTC
TRBV4-2	.	TRBD1	15	TRBJ2-1	CASSQGTGGFSARFF	TGTGCCAGCAGCCAAGGGACAGGGGGTTTCTCAGCAAGGTTCTTC
TRBV6-1	.	.	14	TRBJ1-1	CASSFLVSGTEAFF	TGTGCCAGCAGTTTCCTGGTTTCGGGCACTGAAGCTTTCTTT
TRBV7-9	.	TRBD1	14	TRBJ2-1	CASTRDSRPNEQFF	TGTGCCAGCACCCGGGACAGCCGGCCCAATGAGCAGTTCTTC
TRBV7-3	.	.	14	TRBJ2-2	CASGAGSGTGELFF	TGTGCCTCCGGCGCGGGATCAGGCACCGGGGAGCTGTTTTTT
TRBV14	.	.	17	TRBJ2-6	CASSQDGHPSGANVLTF	TGTGCCAGCAGCCAAGATGGGCATCCATCTGGGGCCAACGTCCTGACTTTC
TRBV28	.	.	12	TRBJ1-2	CASSVDVTGYTF	TGTGCCAGCAGTGTGGACGTCACTGGCTACACCTTC
TRBV18	.	.	15	TRBJ2-7	CASSVLGRSPYEQYF	TGTGCCAGCTCCGTACTGGGGCGGAGCCCCTACGAGCAGTACTTC
TRBV28	.	TRBD1	13	TRBJ1-4	CASSSGGREKLFF	TGTGCCAGCAGTTCAGGGGGGCGTGAAAAACTGTTTTTT
TRBV7-2	.	.	14	TRBJ2-2	CASSLDSFTGELFF	TGTGCCAGCAGCTTGGACAGTTTCACCGGGGAGCTGTTTTTT
TRBV18	.	.	14	TRBJ1-5	CASSNGQSNQPQHF	TGTGCCAGCTCAAATGGACAGAGCAATCAGCCCCAGCATTTT
TRBV18	.	TRBD1	15	TRBJ2-5	CASSPPTGQQETQYF	TGTGCCAGCTCACCACCGACAGGGCAACAAGAGACCCAGTACTTC
TRBV5-1	.	.	16	TRBJ1-1	CASSFLLAPPSNEAFF	TGCGCCAGCAGCTTTCTACTAGCCCCACCAAGTAATGAAGCTTTCTTT
TRBV5-1	many	TRBD2	15	TRBJ2-7	CASSLAGLAGGEQYF	TGCGCCAGCAGCTTGGCCGGACTAGCGGGCGGGGAGCAGTACTTC